This T cell receptor beta chain was observed in a study of Graves' ophthalmopathy and Graves' hyperthyroidism. PBMCs were density-gradient isolated from around 11 ml fresh blood. Broader study findings: Ophthalmopathy cases were distinguished from stable hyperthyroidism by a 13-signature model, reaching around 88% sensitivity and about 80% specificity.

The table lists this clonotype with many counts. Its target is not known. The CDR3 spans 14 residues. Germline lookup yields CDR1 LNHDA and CDR2 SQIVND (reference sequence). The V gene lost 8 bases and the J gene lost 4 bases, with 15 bases spanning the gap. RNA transcripts were the source from which TCR beta CDR3 regions were amplified. First-round RT-PCR used HTBI primers; second-round multiplex PCR followed. MiXCR, run by TCRdb on the multiplex PCR reads, gives a single entry per CDR3 protein. The table lists 650,000 to 800,000 distinct CDR3 sequences, about 38% of them singletons. The sequence came from an adult man with Graves' ophthalmopathy. The sample consisted of peripheral blood. The chain carries TRBV19 and TRBJ1-3; no clear D gene. The CDR3 is CASSETSQGNTIYF. CDR3 sequence (DNA): TGTGCCAGTTCAGAAACGTCCCAAGGAAACACCATATATTTT.